A selection of T cell receptor beta chains follows, all from one sample in a study of regulatory T cells in long-lasting Graves disease. Each CDR3 protein is one row after TCRdb ran MiXCR on the multiplex PCR reads. The sample has about 200,000 distinct CDR3 sequences; around 20% are singletons. The specimen comprised peripheral blood mononuclear cells (PBMCs), sampled at new diagnosis, from a patient treated with antithyroid drugs. Every receptor here comes from a female donor with Graves disease. The CDR3 runs from the conserved cysteine through the conserved F or W. D genes are given only for firm matches. Expanded clones are given a class, and other clones once, few, many or no size at all.

>TRBD2|13|TRBJ2-1|TRBV30|many
TGTGCCTGGTTTCCGGGACTATCGAATGAGCAGTTCTTC
CAWFPGLSNEQFF
>NA|13|TRBJ1-1|TRBV28|once
TGTGCCAGCAGTAACCAAGTGAACACTGAAGCTTTCTTT
CASSNQVNTEAFF
>TRBD2|16|TRBJ2-5|TRBV7-8|many
TGTGCCAGCAGCTTAGCGCAGCTAGCGGGAACCGAGACCCAGTACTTC
CASSLAQLAGTETQYF
>NA|16|TRBJ2-2|TRBV19|many
TGTGCCAGTAGTATTGGGCAGGGGACCGGGAGTGGGGAGCTGTTTTTT
CASSIGQGTGSGELFF
>NA|11|TRBJ2-7|TRBV29-1|many
TGCAGCGTCGGGGATTTAGGCGAGCAGTACTTC
CSVGDLGEQYF
>TRBD2|18|TRBJ2-1|TRBV9|many
TGTGCCAGCAGCGTAGATCTCTTCTACTCGGGAGGAGGCAATGAGCAGTTCTTC
CASSVDLFYSGGGNEQFF
>NA|15|TRBJ1-4|TRBV7-9|many
TGTGCCAGCAGCCCGCCCCTGGGGGCTAATGAAAAACTGTTTTTT
CASSPPLGANEKLFF
>TRBD2|15|TRBJ2-5|TRBV20-1|NA
TGCAGTGCTAGAGATGCGGGAGGTGTGGTTGAGACCCAGTACTTC
CSARDAGGVVETQYF
>NA|15|TRBJ2-2|TRBV7-2|many
TGTGCCAGCAGCTTAACTGCTACGAACACCGGGGAGCTGTTTTTT
CASSLTATNTGELFF
>NA|13|TRBJ2-1|TRBV14|many
TGTGCCAGCAGCCAAGAAAACTGGACCCCACAGTTCTTC
CASSQENWTPQFF
>NA|17|TRBJ2-2|TRBV3-1|many
TGTGCCAGCAGCCAATTCCAGGGGTTGGGGAACACCGGGGAGCTGTTTTTT
CASSQFQGLGNTGELFF
>TRBD1|18|TRBJ1-2|TRBV27|many
TGTGCCAGCAGTTCACTACCGGGACAGGGGGCGTTCGTCTATGGCTACACCTTC
CASSSLPGQGAFVYGYTF
>NA|12|TRBJ1-2|TRBV7-8|many
TGTGCCAGCAGCTTAAGCCCCAATGGCTACACCTTC
CASSLSPNGYTF
>NA|13|TRBJ2-2|TRBV12-3/TRBV12-4|once
TGTGCCGGCAGGAGAAGTATTGCCGGGGAGCTGTTTTTT
CAGRRSIAGELFF
>TRBD1|15|TRBJ2-7|TRBV7-2|many
TGTGCCAGCAGCCCACAGGGGCGGCTTACCTACGAGCAGTACTTC
CASSPQGRLTYEQYF
>NA|13|TRBJ1-2|TRBV30|many
TGTGCCTGGAACGCTGGGCAGAACTATGGCTACACCTTC
CAWNAGQNYGYTF
>TRBD2|15|TRBJ2-1|TRBV30|NA
TGTGCCTGGGATAGCGGGAGGGCCTCCTACAATGAGCAGTTCTTC
CAWDSGRASYNEQFF
>NA|13|TRBJ2-1|TRBV12-3/TRBV12-4|many
TGTGCCAGCAGTTTGATTAGTCTGGATGAGCAGTTCTTC
CASSLISLDEQFF
>NA|13|TRBJ1-4|TRBV18|many
TGTGCCAGCAGTCCACGAACGGGGGAAAAACTGTTTTTT
CASSPRTGEKLFF
>NA|16|TRBJ2-5|TRBV20-1|many
TGCAGTGCTAGATCGGACCGGGCTGCCCAGGGAGAGACCCAGTACTTC
CSARSDRAAQGETQYF
>NA|15|TRBJ2-7|TRBV14|NA
TGTGCCAGCAGCCAAGATCTAACAGGCTCAGGCGAGCAGTACTTC
CASSQDLTGSGEQYF
>NA|11|TRBJ2-1|TRBV28|many
TGTGCCAGAGGCCGGGCCAACGTGGAGTTCTTC
CARGRANVEFF
>NA|14|TRBJ2-7|TRBV28|many
TGTGCCAGCAGTGGACTTCCGGACACCTACGAGCAGTACTTC
CASSGLPDTYEQYF
>NA|13|TRBJ1-5|TRBV29-1|many
TGCAGCGTTGCTGAGAATAGCAATCAGCCCCAGCATTTT
CSVAENSNQPQHF
>NA|15|TRBJ2-5|TRBV20-1|few
TGCAGTGCTAGAGATACAGGGAGATTCCAAGAGACCCAGTACTTC
CSARDTGRFQETQYF
>NA|15|TRBJ1-5|TRBV19|many
TGTGCCAGTAGTATTAGAGGGCAGGGGAGTCAGCCCCAGCATTTT
CASSIRGQGSQPQHF
>NA|13|TRBJ2-1|TRBV11-2|many
TGTGCCAGCAGCACCCCTTACTACAATGAGCAGTTCTTC
CASSTPYYNEQFF
>TRBD1|14|TRBJ2-1|TRBV30|many
TGTGCCTGGACAACAGGGGGCTCCTACAATGAGCAGTTCTTC
CAWTTGGSYNEQFF